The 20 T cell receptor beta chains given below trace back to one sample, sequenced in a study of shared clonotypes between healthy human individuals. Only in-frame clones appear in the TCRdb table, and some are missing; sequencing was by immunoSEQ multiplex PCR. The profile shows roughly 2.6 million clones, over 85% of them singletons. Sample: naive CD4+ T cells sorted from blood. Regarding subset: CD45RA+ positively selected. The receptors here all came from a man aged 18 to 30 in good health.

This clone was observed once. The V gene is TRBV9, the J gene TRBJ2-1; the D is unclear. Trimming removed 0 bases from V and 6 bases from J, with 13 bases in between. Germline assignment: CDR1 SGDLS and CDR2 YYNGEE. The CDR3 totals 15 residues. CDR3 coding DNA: TGTGCCAGCAGCGTAGTCGGGCTACAAGTCAATGAGCAGTTCTTC. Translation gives CASSVVGLQVNEQFF.

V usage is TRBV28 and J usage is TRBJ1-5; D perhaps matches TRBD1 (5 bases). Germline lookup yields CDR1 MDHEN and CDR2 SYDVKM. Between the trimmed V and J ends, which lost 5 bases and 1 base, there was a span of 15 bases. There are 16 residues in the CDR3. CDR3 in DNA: TGTGCCAGCAGTCTCATCTCGGGGACGAGCAATCAGCCCCAGCATTTT. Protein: CASSLISGTSNQPQHF.

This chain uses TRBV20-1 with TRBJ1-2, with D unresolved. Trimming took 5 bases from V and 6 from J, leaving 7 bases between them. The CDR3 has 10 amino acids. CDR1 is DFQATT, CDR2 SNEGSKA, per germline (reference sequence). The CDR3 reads CSAGVDGYTF. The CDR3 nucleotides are TGCAGTGCTGGGGTGGATGGCTACACCTTC.

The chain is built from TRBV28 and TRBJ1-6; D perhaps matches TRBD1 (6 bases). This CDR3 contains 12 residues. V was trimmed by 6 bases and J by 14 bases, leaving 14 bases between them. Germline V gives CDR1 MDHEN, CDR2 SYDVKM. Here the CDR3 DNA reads TGTGCCAGCAGGGACAGCCTCTCGGCCCTCCACTTT. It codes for CASRDSLSALHF.

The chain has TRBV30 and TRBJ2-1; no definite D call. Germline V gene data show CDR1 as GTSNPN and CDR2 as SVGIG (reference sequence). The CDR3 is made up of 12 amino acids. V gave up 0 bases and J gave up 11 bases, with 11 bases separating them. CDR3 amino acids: CAWSVIPGKQFF. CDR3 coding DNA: TGTGCCTGGAGTGTCATACCCGGAAAGCAGTTCTTC.

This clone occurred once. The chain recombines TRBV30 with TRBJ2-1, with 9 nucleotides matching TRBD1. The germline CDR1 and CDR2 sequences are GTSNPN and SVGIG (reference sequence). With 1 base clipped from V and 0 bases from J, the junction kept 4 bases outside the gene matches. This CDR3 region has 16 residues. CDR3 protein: CAWSAQTGGSYNEQFF. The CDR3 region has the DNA TGTGCCTGGAGTGCACAGACAGGGGGCTCCTACAATGAGCAGTTCTTC.

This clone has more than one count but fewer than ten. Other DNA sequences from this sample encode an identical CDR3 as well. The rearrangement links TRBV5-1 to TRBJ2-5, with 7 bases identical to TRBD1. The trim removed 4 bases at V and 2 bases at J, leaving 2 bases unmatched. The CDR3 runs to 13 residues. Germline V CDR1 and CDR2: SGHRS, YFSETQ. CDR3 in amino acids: CASSGGQQETQYF. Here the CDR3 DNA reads TGCGCCAGCAGCGGGGGACAGCAAGAGACCCAGTACTTC.

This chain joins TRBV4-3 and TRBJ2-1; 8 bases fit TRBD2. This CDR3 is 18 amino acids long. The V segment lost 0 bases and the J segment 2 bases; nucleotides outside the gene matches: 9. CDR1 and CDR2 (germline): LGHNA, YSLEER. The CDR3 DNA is TGCGCCAGCAGCCAAGATTTGGGGAGCGGGAGCGCCTACAATGAGCAGTTCTTC. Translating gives CASSQDLGSGSAYNEQFF.

The CDR3 region has the DNA TGTGCCAGCAGTTTATCCTGGTGGCTAGCGGGAGAAACCGGGGAGCTGTTTTTT. It is translated as CASSLSWWLAGETGELFF. The V gene is TRBV27, the J gene TRBJ2-2, with 10 bases aligning to TRBD2. The V and J ends lost 0 bases and 5 bases, in that order; junction bases with no gene match: 9. Looked up from germline, CDR1 is MNHEY and CDR2 is SMNVEV (reference sequence). The CDR3 length is 18 residues.

CDR3: CASSQESPTGSSYNSPLHF. CDR3 DNA sequence: TGCGCCAGCAGCCAAGAGAGTCCGACAGGTAGCTCCTATAATTCACCCCTCCACTTT. The chain is built from TRBV4-1 and TRBJ1-6, with a possible D match to TRBD1 (6 bases). With 0 bases removed from V and 0 bases from J, the gap between germline ends came to 15 bases. In germline, CDR1 is MGHRA, CDR2 YSYEKL. The CDR3 has 19 residues.

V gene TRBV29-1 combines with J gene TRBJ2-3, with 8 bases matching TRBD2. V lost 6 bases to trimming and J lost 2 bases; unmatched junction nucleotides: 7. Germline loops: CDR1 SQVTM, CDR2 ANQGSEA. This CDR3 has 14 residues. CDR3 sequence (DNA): TGCAGCGTACGGGAGGGAACTTTCACAGATACGCAGTATTTT. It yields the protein CSVREGTFTDTQYF.

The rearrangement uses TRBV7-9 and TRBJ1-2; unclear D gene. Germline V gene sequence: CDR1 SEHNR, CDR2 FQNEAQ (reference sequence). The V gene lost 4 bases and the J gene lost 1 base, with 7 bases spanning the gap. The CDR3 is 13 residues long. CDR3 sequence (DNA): TGTGCCAGCAGCTACATGGGTAACTATGGCTACACCTTC. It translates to CASSYMGNYGYTF.

The CDR3 bases are TGCGCCAGCAGTGAGTCCAAGAGTATGATGGGCACAGATACGCAGTATTTT. It translates to CASSESKSMMGTDTQYF. This sequence joins TRBV10-1 and TRBJ2-3; unclear D gene. With 0 bases removed from V and 1 base from J, the gap between germline ends came to 14 bases. CDR1 and CDR2 from the germline V gene are WNHNN and SYGVQD (reference sequence). The length of the CDR3 is 17 residues.

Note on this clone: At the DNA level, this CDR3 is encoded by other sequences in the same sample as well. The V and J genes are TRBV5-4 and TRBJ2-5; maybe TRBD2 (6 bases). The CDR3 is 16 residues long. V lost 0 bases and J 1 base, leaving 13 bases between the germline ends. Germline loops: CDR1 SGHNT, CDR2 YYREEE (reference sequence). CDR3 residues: CASSLAGRGSQETQYF. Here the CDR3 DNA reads TGTGCCAGCAGCTTGGCCGGGCGGGGAAGCCAAGAGACCCAGTACTTC.

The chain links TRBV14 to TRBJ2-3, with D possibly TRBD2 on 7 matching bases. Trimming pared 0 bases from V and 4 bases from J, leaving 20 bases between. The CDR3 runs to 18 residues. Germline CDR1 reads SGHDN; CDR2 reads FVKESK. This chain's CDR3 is CASSQDLGGAVGADTQYF. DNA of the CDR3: TGTGCCAGCAGCCAAGATTTGGGGGGGGCCGTGGGAGCAGATACGCAGTATTTT.

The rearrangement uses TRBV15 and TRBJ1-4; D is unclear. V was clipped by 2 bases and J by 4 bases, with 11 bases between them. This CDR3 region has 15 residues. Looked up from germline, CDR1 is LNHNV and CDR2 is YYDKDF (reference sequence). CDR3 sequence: CATSRRRALNEKLFF. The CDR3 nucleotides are TGTGCCACCAGCAGACGTCGGGCCCTTAATGAAAAACTGTTTTTT. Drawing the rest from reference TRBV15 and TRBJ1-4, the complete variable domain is DAMVIQNPRYQVTQFGKPVTLSCSQTLNHNVMYWYQQKSSQAPKLLFHYYDKDFNNEADTPDNFQSRRPNTSFCFLDIRSPGLGDTAMYLCATSRRRALNEKLFFGSGTQLSVL.

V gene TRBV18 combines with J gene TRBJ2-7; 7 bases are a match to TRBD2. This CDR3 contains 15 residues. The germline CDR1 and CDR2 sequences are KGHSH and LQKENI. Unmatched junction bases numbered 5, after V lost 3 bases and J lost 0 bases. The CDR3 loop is CASSPGGKTSYEQYF. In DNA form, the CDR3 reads TGTGCCAGCTCACCGGGAGGGAAAACCTCCTACGAGCAGTACTTC.

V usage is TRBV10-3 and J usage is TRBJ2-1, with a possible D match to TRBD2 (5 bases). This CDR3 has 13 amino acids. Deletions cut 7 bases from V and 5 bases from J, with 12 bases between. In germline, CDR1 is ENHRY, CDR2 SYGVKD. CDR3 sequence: CAITRLTNNEQFF. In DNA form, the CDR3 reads TGTGCCATCACCCGACTAACCAACAATGAGCAGTTCTTC.

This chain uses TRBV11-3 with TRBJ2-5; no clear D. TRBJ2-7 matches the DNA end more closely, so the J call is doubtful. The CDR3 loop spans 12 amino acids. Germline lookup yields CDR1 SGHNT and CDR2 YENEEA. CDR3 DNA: TGTGCCAGCAGCTTACAGTTTCACGAGCAGTACTTC. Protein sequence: CASSLQFHEQYF.

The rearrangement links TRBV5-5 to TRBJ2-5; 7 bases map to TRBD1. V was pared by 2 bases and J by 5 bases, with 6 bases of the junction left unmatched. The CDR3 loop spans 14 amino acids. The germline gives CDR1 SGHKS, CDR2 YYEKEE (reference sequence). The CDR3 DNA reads TGTGCCAGCAGCTTACTAGGGGGCAGTGAGACCCAGTACTTC. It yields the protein CASSLLGGSETQYF.